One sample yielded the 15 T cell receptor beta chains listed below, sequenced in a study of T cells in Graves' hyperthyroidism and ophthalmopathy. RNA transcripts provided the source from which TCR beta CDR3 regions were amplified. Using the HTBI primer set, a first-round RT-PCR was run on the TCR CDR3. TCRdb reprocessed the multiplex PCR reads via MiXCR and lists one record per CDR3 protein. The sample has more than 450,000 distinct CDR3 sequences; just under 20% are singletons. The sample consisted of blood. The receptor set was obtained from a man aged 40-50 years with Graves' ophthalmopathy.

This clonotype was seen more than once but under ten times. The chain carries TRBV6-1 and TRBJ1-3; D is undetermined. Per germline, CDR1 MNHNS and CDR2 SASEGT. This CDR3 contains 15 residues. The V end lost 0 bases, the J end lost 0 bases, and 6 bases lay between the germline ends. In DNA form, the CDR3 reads TGTGCCAGCAGTGAAGCCGGAGACTCTGGAAACACCATATATTTT. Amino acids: CASSEAGDSGNTIYF.

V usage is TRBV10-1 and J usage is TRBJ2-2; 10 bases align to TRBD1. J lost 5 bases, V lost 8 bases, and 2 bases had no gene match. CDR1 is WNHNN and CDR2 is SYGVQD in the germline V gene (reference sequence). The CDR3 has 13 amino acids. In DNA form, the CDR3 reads TGCGCCAGCGGGGGACAGGGGACCGGGGAGCTGTTTTTT. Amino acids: CASGGQGTGELFF.

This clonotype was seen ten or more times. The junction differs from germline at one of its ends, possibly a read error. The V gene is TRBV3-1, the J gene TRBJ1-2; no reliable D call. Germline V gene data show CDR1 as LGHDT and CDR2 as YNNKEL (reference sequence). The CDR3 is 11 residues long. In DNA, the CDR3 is TGTGCCAGCAGTCAAGGGAGAAGCTACACCTTC. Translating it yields CASSQGRSYTF. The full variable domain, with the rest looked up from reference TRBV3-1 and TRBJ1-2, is DTAVSQTPKYLVTQMGNDKSIKCEQNLGHDTMYWYKQDSKKFLKIMFSYNNKELIINETVPNRFSPKSPDKAHLNLHINSLELGDSAVYFCASSQGRSYTFGSGTRLTVV.

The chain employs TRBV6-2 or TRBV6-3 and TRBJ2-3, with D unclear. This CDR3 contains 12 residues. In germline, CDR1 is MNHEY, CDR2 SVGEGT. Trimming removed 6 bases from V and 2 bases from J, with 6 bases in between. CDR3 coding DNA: TGTGCCAGCAGGGCGAACACAGATACGCAGTATTTT. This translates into CASRANTDTQYF.

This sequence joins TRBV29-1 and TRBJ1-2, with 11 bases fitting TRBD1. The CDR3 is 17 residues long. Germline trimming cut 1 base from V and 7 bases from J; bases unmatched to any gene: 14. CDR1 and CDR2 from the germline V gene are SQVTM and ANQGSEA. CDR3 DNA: TGCAGCGTTGAAGGGTTCCCTTGGGGACAGGGGGAGATTGGCTACACCTTC. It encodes CSVEGFPWGQGEIGYTF.

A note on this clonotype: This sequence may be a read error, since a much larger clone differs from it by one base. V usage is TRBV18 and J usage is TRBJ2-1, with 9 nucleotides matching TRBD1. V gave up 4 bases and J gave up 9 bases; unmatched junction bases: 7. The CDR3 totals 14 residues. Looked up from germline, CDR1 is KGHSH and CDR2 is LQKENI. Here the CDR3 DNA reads TGTGCCAGCTCACTCGGGACAGGGTATAGTGAGCAGTTCTTC. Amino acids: CASSLGTGYSEQFF.

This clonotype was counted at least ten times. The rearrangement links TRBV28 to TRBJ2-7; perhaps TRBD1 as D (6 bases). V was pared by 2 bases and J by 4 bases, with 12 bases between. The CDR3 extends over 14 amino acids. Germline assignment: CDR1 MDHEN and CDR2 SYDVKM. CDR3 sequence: CASSLVGGQYEQYF. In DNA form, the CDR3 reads TGTGCCAGCAGTTTAGTTGGGGGCCAGTACGAGCAGTACTTC.

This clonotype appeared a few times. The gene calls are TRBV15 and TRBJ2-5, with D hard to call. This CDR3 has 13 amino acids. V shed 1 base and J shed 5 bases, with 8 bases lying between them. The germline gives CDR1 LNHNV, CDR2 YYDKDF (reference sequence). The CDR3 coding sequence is TGTGCCACCAGCAGAGGGATATCGGAGACCCAGTACTTC. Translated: CATSRGISETQYF.

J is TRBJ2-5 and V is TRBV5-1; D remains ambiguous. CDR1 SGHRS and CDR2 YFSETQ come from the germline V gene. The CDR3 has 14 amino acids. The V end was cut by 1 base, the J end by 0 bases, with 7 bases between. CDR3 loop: CASSLTKHQETQYF. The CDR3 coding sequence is TGCGCCAGCAGCTTGACCAAACACCAAGAGACCCAGTACTTC.

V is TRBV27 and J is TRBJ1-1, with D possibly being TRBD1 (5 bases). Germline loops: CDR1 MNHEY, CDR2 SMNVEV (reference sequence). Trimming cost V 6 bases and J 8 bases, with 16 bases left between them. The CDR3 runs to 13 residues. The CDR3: CASSSPVGGEAFF. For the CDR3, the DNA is TGTGCCAGCAGCTCTCCGGTGGGGGGGGAAGCTTTCTTT.

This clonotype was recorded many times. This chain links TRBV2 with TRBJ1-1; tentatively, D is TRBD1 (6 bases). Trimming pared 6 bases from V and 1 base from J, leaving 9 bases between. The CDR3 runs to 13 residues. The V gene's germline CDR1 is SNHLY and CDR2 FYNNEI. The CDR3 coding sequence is TGTGCCAGCAGAAAGGACAGGAACACTGAAGCTTTCTTT. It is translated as CASRKDRNTEAFF.

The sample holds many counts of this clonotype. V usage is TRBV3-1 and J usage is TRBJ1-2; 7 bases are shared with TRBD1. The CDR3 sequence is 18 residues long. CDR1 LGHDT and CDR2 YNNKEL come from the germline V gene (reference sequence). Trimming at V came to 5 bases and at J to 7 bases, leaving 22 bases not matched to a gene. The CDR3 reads CASSTRETGQLTYRGYTF. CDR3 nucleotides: TGTGCCAGCAGCACGCGGGAGACAGGGCAACTAACCTATCGTGGCTACACCTTC.

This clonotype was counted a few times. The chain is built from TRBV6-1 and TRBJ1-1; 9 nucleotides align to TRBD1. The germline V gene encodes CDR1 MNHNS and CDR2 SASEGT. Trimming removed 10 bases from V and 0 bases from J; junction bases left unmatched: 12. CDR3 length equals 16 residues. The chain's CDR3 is CAISNRGQLMNTEAFF. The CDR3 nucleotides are TGTGCCATCTCAAACAGGGGGCAACTCATGAACACTGAAGCTTTCTTT.

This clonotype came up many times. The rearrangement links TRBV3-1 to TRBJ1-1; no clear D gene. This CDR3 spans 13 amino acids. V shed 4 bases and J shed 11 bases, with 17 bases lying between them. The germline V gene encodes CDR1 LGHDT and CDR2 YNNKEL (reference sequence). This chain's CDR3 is CASSREHGAVAFF. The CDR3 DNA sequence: TGTGCCAGCAGCCGAGAACATGGCGCGGTGGCTTTCTTT.

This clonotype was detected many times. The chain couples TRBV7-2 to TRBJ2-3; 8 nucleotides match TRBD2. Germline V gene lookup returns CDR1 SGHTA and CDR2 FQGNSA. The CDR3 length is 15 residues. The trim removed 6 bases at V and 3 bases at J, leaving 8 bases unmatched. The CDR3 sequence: CASSDQRGLTDTQYF. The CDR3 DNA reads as TGTGCCAGCAGTGACCAGCGGGGGTTGACAGATACGCAGTATTTT.